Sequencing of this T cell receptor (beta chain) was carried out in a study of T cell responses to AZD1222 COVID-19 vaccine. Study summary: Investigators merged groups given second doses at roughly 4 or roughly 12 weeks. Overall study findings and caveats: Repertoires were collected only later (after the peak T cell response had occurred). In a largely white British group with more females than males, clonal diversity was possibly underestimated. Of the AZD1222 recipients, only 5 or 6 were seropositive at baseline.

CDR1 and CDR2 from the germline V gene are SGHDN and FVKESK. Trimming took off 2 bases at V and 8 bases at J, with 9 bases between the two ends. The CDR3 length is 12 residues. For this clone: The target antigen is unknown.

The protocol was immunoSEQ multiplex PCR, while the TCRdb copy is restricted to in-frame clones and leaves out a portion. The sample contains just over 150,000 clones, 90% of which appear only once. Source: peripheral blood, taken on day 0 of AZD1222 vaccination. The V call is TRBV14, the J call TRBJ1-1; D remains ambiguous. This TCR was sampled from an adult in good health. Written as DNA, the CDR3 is TGTGCCAGCAGCCAATCGACCTACGAAGCTTTCTTT. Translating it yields CASSQSTYEAFF.